The rows below give T cell receptor beta chains drawn from one sample of a study of CD8+ T cells in alopecia areata. TCRdb's copy holds only in-frame clones and misses some; the assay was immunoSEQ multiplex PCR. The sample carries roughly 200,000 clones, 60% to 70% recorded once. The source material was CD4+ T cells sorted from blood, sampled at week 4, from a patient treated with tofacitinib. The receptors were gathered from a human donor with alopecia areata. Each CDR3 is given with its conserved first and last residue. The order of the fields is J gene, clone size, D gene, V gene, CDR3 protein, CDR3 DNA. A D gene is named only where the DNA matches it firmly. A clone size is listed for some rows: how often the clone was seen (once, few, many), or a class if it is expanded.

j_call: TRBJ2-2
clone_size: few
d_call: TRBD1
v_call: TRBV19
cdr3_aa: CASGGQGRTGELFF
cdr3_nt: TGTGCCAGTGGTGGACAGGGGCGAACCGGGGAGCTGTTTTTT

j_call: TRBJ1-3
clone_size: NA
d_call: NA
v_call: TRBV2
cdr3_aa: CASSEEGAGNTIYF
cdr3_nt: TGTGCCAGCAGTGAGGAGGGTGCGGGAAACACCATATATTTT

j_call: TRBJ2-3
clone_size: NA
d_call: NA
v_call: TRBV30
cdr3_aa: CAWSRGADIDTQYF
cdr3_nt: TGTGCCTGGAGTAGGGGGGCGGACATAGATACGCAGTATTTT

j_call: TRBJ1-2
clone_size: few
d_call: NA
v_call: TRBV29-1
cdr3_aa: CSVEPGGSGGIRGYTF
cdr3_nt: TGCAGCGTTGAACCGGGGGGAAGCGGTGGTATTCGCGGCTACACCTTC

j_call: TRBJ2-3
clone_size: NA
d_call: NA
v_call: TRBV29-1
cdr3_aa: CSVETTDTQYF
cdr3_nt: TGCAGCGTTGAAACCACAGATACGCAGTATTTT

j_call: TRBJ1-5
clone_size: NA
d_call: NA
v_call: TRBV25-1
cdr3_aa: CASSVRTYSNQPQHF
cdr3_nt: TGTGCCAGCAGTGTTCGTACCTATAGCAATCAGCCCCAGCATTTT

j_call: TRBJ1-2
clone_size: NA
d_call: NA
v_call: TRBV29-1
cdr3_aa: CSVTDGGQINYGYTF
cdr3_nt: TGCAGCGTGACGGACGGGGGCCAAATCAACTATGGCTACACCTTC

j_call: TRBJ2-1
clone_size: NA
d_call: NA
v_call: TRBV2
cdr3_aa: CASRPGSYNEQFF
cdr3_nt: TGTGCCAGCAGGCCGGGATCCTACAATGAGCAGTTCTTC

j_call: TRBJ2-1
clone_size: few
d_call: NA
v_call: TRBV7-9
cdr3_aa: CASSPLGGGEYNEQFF
cdr3_nt: TGTGCCAGCAGCCCCCTGGGGGGCGGGGAATACAATGAGCAGTTCTTC

j_call: TRBJ1-2
clone_size: NA
d_call: NA
v_call: TRBV29-1
cdr3_aa: CSVGAGYGYTF
cdr3_nt: TGCAGCGTCGGGGCAGGTTATGGCTACACCTTC

j_call: TRBJ1-5
clone_size: NA
d_call: NA
v_call: TRBV27
cdr3_aa: CASSSLLSNQPQHF
cdr3_nt: TGTGCCAGCAGCTCGTTACTTAGCAATCAGCCCCAGCATTTT

j_call: TRBJ1-1
clone_size: NA
d_call: TRBD1
v_call: TRBV29-1
cdr3_aa: CSVVQGAKGTEAFF
cdr3_nt: TGCAGCGTTGTTCAGGGGGCTAAAGGCACTGAAGCTTTCTTT

j_call: TRBJ2-1
clone_size: few
d_call: NA
v_call: TRBV30
cdr3_aa: CAWSGGTYNEQFF
cdr3_nt: TGTGCCTGGAGTGGGGGGACCTACAATGAGCAGTTCTTC

j_call: TRBJ2-7
clone_size: NA
d_call: NA
v_call: TRBV5-1
cdr3_aa: CASSLEGRSERSGSYEQYF
cdr3_nt: TGCGCCAGCAGCTTGGAGGGGAGGTCGGAACGGTCAGGCTCCTACGAGCAGTACTTC

j_call: TRBJ1-2
clone_size: NA
d_call: TRBD1
v_call: TRBV7-2
cdr3_aa: CASSIDRGNYGYTF
cdr3_nt: TGTGCCAGCAGCATAGACAGGGGAAACTATGGCTACACCTTC

j_call: TRBJ2-5
clone_size: NA
d_call: NA
v_call: TRBV30
cdr3_aa: CAWSVTGLAGETQYF
cdr3_nt: TGTGCCTGGAGTGTTACCGGGTTGGCGGGGGAGACCCAGTACTTC

j_call: TRBJ2-5
clone_size: NA
d_call: TRBD2
v_call: TRBV5-4
cdr3_aa: CASSLGLAGEETQYF
cdr3_nt: TGTGCCAGCAGCTTAGGACTAGCGGGGGAAGAGACCCAGTACTTC

j_call: TRBJ2-3
clone_size: few
d_call: TRBD1
v_call: TRBV10-3
cdr3_aa: CAITKTGASTDTQYF
cdr3_nt: TGTGCCATCACCAAGACAGGGGCTAGCACAGATACGCAGTATTTT

j_call: TRBJ1-1
clone_size: NA
d_call: TRBD1
v_call: TRBV25-1
cdr3_aa: CASSERQGLTEAFF
cdr3_nt: TGTGCCAGCAGTGAAAGACAGGGCCTCACTGAAGCTTTCTTT

j_call: TRBJ2-3
clone_size: NA
d_call: NA
v_call: TRBV6-5
cdr3_aa: CASSTPRGATDTQYF
cdr3_nt: TGTGCCAGCAGTACCCCTCGCGGGGCCACAGATACGCAGTATTTT

j_call: TRBJ2-3
clone_size: NA
d_call: TRBD1
v_call: TRBV30
cdr3_aa: CAWRQGLGSDTQYF
cdr3_nt: TGTGCCTGGCGACAGGGGTTGGGGTCGGATACGCAGTATTTT

j_call: TRBJ1-1
clone_size: NA
d_call: TRBD1
v_call: TRBV4-1
cdr3_aa: CASSLFLGQRDTEAFF
cdr3_nt: TGCGCCAGCAGCCTATTCCTGGGACAGAGGGACACTGAAGCTTTCTTT

j_call: TRBJ1-4
clone_size: NA
d_call: NA
v_call: TRBV15
cdr3_aa: CATSRGRGATNEKLFF
cdr3_nt: TGTGCCACCAGCAGGGGCAGGGGTGCAACTAATGAAAAACTGTTTTTT

j_call: TRBJ2-1
clone_size: NA
d_call: TRBD2
v_call: TRBV5-6
cdr3_aa: CASSSDHLRGAYNEQFF
cdr3_nt: TGTGCCAGCAGCTCGGATCACCTTCGGGGGGCCTACAATGAGCAGTTCTTC

j_call: TRBJ2-7
clone_size: few
d_call: NA
v_call: TRBV6-1
cdr3_aa: CASSEALMRSLSEQYF
cdr3_nt: TGTGCCAGCAGTGAAGCGCTAATGCGCTCCCTGTCCGAGCAGTACTTC

j_call: TRBJ1-5
clone_size: NA
d_call: NA
v_call: TRBV27
cdr3_aa: CASSFSHSNQPQHF
cdr3_nt: TGTGCCAGCAGTTTTTCACATAGCAATCAGCCCCAGCATTTT

j_call: TRBJ1-4
clone_size: few
d_call: NA
v_call: TRBV28
cdr3_aa: CASKKTGTLGPNEKLFF
cdr3_nt: TGTGCCAGCAAAAAAACGGGGACCCTTGGTCCTAATGAAAAACTGTTTTTT

j_call: TRBJ1-2
clone_size: NA
d_call: NA
v_call: TRBV7-9
cdr3_aa: CASSRRGGLNYGYTF
cdr3_nt: TGTGCCAGCAGCCGCCGGGGGGGCCTTAACTATGGCTACACCTTC

j_call: TRBJ1-2
clone_size: NA
d_call: NA
v_call: TRBV4-1
cdr3_aa: CASSQMNYGYTF
cdr3_nt: TGCGCCAGCAGCCAGATGAACTATGGCTACACCTTC

j_call: TRBJ2-3
clone_size: NA
d_call: TRBD2
v_call: TRBV5-6
cdr3_aa: CASSGGTSGYPLDTQYF
cdr3_nt: TGTGCCAGCAGCGGGGGGACTAGCGGGTATCCCCTAGATACGCAGTATTTT

j_call: TRBJ2-3
clone_size: NA
d_call: TRBD2
v_call: TRBV11-2
cdr3_aa: CASRLSGVGTQYF
cdr3_nt: TGTGCCAGCAGACTGAGCGGGGTGGGCACGCAGTATTTT

j_call: TRBJ2-1
clone_size: few
d_call: NA
v_call: TRBV7-9
cdr3_aa: CASSSQRGRGLDYNEQFF
cdr3_nt: TGTGCCAGCAGCTCACAAAGGGGCAGGGGATTGGACTACAATGAGCAGTTCTTC

j_call: TRBJ1-2
clone_size: NA
d_call: NA
v_call: TRBV23-1
cdr3_aa: CAERSGMLDGYTF
cdr3_nt: TGCGCCGAGCGGAGTGGGATGCTCGATGGCTACACCTTC

j_call: TRBJ2-6
clone_size: few
d_call: NA
v_call: TRBV7-9
cdr3_aa: CASRVAGANVLTF
cdr3_nt: TGTGCCAGCAGGGTGGCTGGGGCCAACGTCCTGACTTTC

j_call: TRBJ1-6
clone_size: NA
d_call: TRBD1
v_call: TRBV23-1
cdr3_aa: CASSHRAGGAGSPLHF
cdr3_nt: TGCGCCAGCAGTCACCGCGCAGGGGGCGCGGGTTCACCCCTCCACTTT

j_call: TRBJ1-4
clone_size: NA
d_call: NA
v_call: TRBV5-4
cdr3_aa: CASSVDAAATNEKLFF
cdr3_nt: TGTGCCAGCAGCGTGGATGCGGCAGCAACTAATGAAAAACTGTTTTTT

j_call: TRBJ2-3
clone_size: NA
d_call: NA
v_call: TRBV7-8
cdr3_aa: CASRGSRGLAVDTQYF
cdr3_nt: TGTGCCAGCAGGGGCTCGCGGGGGCTTGCGGTAGATACGCAGTATTTT

j_call: TRBJ1-1
clone_size: once
d_call: TRBD1
v_call: TRBV11-2
cdr3_aa: CASSLDGTGGAAFF
cdr3_nt: TGTGCCAGCAGCTTAGACGGGACAGGGGGAGCCGCTTTCTTT

j_call: TRBJ2-3
clone_size: NA
d_call: NA
v_call: TRBV9
cdr3_aa: CASSVASLTDTQYF
cdr3_nt: TGTGCCAGCAGCGTAGCTTCCCTCACAGATACGCAGTATTTT

j_call: TRBJ2-5
clone_size: NA
d_call: NA
v_call: TRBV30
cdr3_aa: CAWRKGGPRETQYF
cdr3_nt: TGTGCCTGGAGAAAGGGGGGGCCTCGAGAGACCCAGTACTTC

j_call: TRBJ1-4
clone_size: few
d_call: NA
v_call: TRBV7-2
cdr3_aa: CASSLESGRGNEKLFF
cdr3_nt: TGTGCCAGCAGCTTGGAGTCGGGCAGGGGTAATGAAAAACTGTTTTTT

j_call: TRBJ2-2
clone_size: few
d_call: TRBD1
v_call: TRBV5-1
cdr3_aa: CASSFGDRANTGELFF
cdr3_nt: TGCGCCAGCAGCTTTGGAGACAGGGCGAACACCGGGGAGCTGTTTTTT

j_call: TRBJ1-5
clone_size: NA
d_call: TRBD1
v_call: TRBV4-1
cdr3_aa: CASSQEDRTNQPQHF
cdr3_nt: TGCGCCAGCAGCCAAGAGGACAGGACTAATCAGCCCCAGCATTTT

j_call: TRBJ1-1
clone_size: NA
d_call: TRBD1
v_call: TRBV29-1
cdr3_aa: CSSHRGGDTEAFF
cdr3_nt: TGCAGCTCTCACAGGGGGGGAGACACTGAAGCTTTCTTT

j_call: TRBJ2-5
clone_size: NA
d_call: NA
v_call: TRBV6-6
cdr3_aa: CASRTNQETQYF
cdr3_nt: TGTGCCAGCAGAACAAACCAAGAGACCCAGTACTTC

j_call: TRBJ1-5
clone_size: NA
d_call: TRBD1
v_call: TRBV15
cdr3_aa: CATSRSSGTGINQPQHF
cdr3_nt: TGTGCCACCAGCAGATCTTCCGGGACAGGGATCAATCAGCCCCAGCATTTT

j_call: TRBJ2-1
clone_size: NA
d_call: TRBD2
v_call: TRBV30
cdr3_aa: CAWSRTRKINEQFF
cdr3_nt: TGTGCCTGGAGTCGGACTAGGAAGATCAATGAGCAGTTCTTC

j_call: TRBJ2-1
clone_size: NA
d_call: NA
v_call: TRBV6-1
cdr3_aa: CASSDQTRTRTYNEQFF
cdr3_nt: TGTGCCAGCAGTGACCAAACCCGGACACGGACCTACAATGAGCAGTTCTTC

j_call: TRBJ1-2
clone_size: NA
d_call: NA
v_call: TRBV7-9
cdr3_aa: CASSLAGGYGYTF
cdr3_nt: TGTGCCAGCAGCTTAGCAGGGGGCTATGGCTACACCTTC

j_call: TRBJ2-5
clone_size: NA
d_call: TRBD1
v_call: TRBV27
cdr3_aa: CASSLEWTGVRETQYF
cdr3_nt: TGTGCCAGCAGTTTGGAGTGGACAGGAGTTCGTGAGACCCAGTACTTC

j_call: TRBJ2-7
clone_size: NA
d_call: TRBD1
v_call: TRBV29-1
cdr3_aa: CSVAGTGGFGQYF
cdr3_nt: TGCAGCGTCGCCGGGACAGGGGGCTTTGGGCAGTACTTC

j_call: TRBJ1-3
clone_size: few
d_call: NA
v_call: TRBV9
cdr3_aa: CASSVRPGPSSGNTIYF
cdr3_nt: TGTGCCAGCAGCGTACGCCCGGGACCTTCCTCTGGAAACACCATATATTTT

j_call: TRBJ1-5
clone_size: once
d_call: NA
v_call: TRBV30
cdr3_aa: CAWSPGTYGGQPQHF
cdr3_nt: TGTGCCTGGAGTCCCGGGACATATGGAGGGCAGCCCCAGCATTTT

j_call: TRBJ2-7
clone_size: NA
d_call: TRBD1
v_call: TRBV7-9
cdr3_aa: CASSLDRDRRYEQYF
cdr3_nt: TGTGCCAGCAGCTTAGACCGGGACAGGCGCTACGAGCAGTACTTC

j_call: TRBJ1-6
clone_size: NA
d_call: NA
v_call: TRBV7-9
cdr3_aa: CASSLVRTAYNSPLHF
cdr3_nt: TGTGCCAGCAGCTTAGTACGGACAGCCTATAATTCACCCCTCCACTTT

j_call: TRBJ1-5
clone_size: NA
d_call: TRBD1
v_call: TRBV30
cdr3_aa: CAWSIGTGGQPQHF
cdr3_nt: TGTGCCTGGAGTATCGGGACAGGGGGTCAGCCCCAGCATTTT

j_call: TRBJ2-3
clone_size: NA
d_call: TRBD2
v_call: TRBV7-7
cdr3_aa: CASSRGGGGTDTQYF
cdr3_nt: TGTGCTAGCAGCCGCGGCGGGGGGGGCACAGATACGCAGTATTTT

j_call: TRBJ1-2
clone_size: NA
d_call: NA
v_call: TRBV4-1
cdr3_aa: CASSQAETRGYGYTF
cdr3_nt: TGCGCCAGCAGCCAAGCGGAGACACGGGGCTATGGCTACACCTTC

j_call: TRBJ2-7
clone_size: NA
d_call: NA
v_call: TRBV28
cdr3_aa: CASSPGRRILTGEQYF
cdr3_nt: TGTGCCAGCAGCCCTGGGAGGAGGATCCTCACGGGGGAGCAGTACTTC